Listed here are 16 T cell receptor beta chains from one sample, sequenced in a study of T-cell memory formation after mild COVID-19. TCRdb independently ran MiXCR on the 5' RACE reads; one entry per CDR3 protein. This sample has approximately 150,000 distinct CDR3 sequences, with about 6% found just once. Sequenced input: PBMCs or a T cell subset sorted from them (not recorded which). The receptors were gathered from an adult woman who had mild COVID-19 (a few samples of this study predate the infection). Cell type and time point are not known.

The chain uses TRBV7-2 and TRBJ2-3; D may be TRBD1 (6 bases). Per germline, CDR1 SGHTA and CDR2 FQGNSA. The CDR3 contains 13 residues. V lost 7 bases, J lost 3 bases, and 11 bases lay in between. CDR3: CASTKQGTDTQYF. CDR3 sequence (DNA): TGTGCCAGCACTAAACAGGGAACAGATACGCAGTATTTT.

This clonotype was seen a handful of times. As DNA, the CDR3 is TGCGCCAGCAGCTGGGGCCCGACAGGAACCAATGGAAACACCATATATTTT. The encoded protein is CASSWGPTGTNGNTIYF. This sequence joins TRBV5-1 and TRBJ1-3, with D maybe TRBD1 (6 bases). CDR3 length equals 17 residues. The germline CDR1 and CDR2 sequences are SGHRS and YFSETQ. V gave up 3 bases and J gave up 3 bases, with 19 bases separating them.

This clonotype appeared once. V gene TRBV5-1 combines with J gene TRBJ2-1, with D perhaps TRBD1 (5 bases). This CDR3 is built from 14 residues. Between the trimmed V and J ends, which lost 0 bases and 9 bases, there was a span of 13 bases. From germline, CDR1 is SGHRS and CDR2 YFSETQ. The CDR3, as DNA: TGCGCCAGCAGCTTGGGCCAGGGTGCCAGTGAGCAGTTCTTC. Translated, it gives CASSLGQGASEQFF.

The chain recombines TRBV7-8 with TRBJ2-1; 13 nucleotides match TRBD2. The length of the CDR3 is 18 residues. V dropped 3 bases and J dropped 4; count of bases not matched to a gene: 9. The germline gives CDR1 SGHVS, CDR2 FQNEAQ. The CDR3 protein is CASSFGTSGTSLYNEQFF. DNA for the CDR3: TGTGCCAGCAGCTTCGGGACTAGCGGGACATCCTTATACAATGAGCAGTTCTTC.

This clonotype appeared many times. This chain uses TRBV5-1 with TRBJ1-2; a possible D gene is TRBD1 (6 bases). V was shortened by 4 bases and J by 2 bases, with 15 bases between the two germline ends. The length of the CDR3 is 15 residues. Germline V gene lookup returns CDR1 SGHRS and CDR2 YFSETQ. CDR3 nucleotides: TGCGCCAGCAGCCTCTCGGGGCAGGGGAACTATGGCTACACCTTC. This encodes CASSLSGQGNYGYTF. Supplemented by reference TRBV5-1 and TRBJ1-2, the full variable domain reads KAGVTQTPRYLIKTRGQQVTLSCSPISGHRSVSWYQQTPGQGLQFLFEYFSETQRNKGNFPGRFSGRQFSNSRSEMNVSTLELGDSALYLCASSLSGQGNYGYTFGSGTRLTVV.

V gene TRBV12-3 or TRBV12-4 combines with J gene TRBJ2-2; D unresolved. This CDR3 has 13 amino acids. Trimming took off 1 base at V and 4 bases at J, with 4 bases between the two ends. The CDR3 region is CASSLGSTGELFF. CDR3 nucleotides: TGTGCCAGCAGTTTAGGGTCCACCGGGGAGCTGTTTTTT.

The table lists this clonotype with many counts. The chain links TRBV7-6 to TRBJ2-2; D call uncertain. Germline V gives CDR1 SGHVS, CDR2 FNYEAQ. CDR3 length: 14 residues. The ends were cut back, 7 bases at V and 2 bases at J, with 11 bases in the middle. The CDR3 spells CASTTTGNTGELFF. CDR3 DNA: TGTGCCAGCACCACAACGGGTAACACCGGGGAGCTGTTTTTT. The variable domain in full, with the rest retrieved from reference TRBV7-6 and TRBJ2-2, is GAGVSQSPRYKVTKRGQDVALRCDPISGHVSLYWYRQALGQGPEFLTYFNYEAQQDKSGLPNDRFSAERPEGSISTLTIQRTEQRDSAMYRCASTTTGNTGELFFGEGSRLTVL.

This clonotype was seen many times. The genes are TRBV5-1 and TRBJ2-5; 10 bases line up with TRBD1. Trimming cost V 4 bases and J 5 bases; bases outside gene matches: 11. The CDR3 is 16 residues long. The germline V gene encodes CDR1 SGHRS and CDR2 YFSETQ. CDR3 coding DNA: TGCGCCAGCAGCAGAGCCGGGACAGGGGTTGTCGAGACCCAGTACTTC. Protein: CASSRAGTGVVETQYF.

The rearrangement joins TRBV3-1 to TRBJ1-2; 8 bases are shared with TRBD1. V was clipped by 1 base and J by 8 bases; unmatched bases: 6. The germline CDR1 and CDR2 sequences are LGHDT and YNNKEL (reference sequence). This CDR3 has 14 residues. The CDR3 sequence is CASSQVPRQGGYTF. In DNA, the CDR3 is TGTGCCAGCAGCCAAGTTCCCCGACAGGGGGGCTACACCTTC.

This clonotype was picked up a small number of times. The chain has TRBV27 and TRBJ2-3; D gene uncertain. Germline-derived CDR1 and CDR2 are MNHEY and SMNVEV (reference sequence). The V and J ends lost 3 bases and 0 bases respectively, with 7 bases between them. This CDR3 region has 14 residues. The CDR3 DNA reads TGTGCCAGCAGTTTTCTGACTAGCACAGATACGCAGTATTTT. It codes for CASSFLTSTDTQYF.

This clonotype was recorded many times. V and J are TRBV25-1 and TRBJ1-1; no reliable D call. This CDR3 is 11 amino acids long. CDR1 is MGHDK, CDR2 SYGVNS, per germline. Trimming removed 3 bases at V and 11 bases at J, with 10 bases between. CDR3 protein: CASSDLRRAFF. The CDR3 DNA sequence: TGTGCCAGCAGTGATTTACGTCGGGCTTTCTTT.

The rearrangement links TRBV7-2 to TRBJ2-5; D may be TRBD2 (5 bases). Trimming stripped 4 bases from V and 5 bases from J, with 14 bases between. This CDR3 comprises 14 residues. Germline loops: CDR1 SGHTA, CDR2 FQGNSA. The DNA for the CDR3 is TGTGCCAGCAGCTCCGCGGGTTGGCGGGAGACCCAGTACTTC. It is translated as CASSSAGWRETQYF.

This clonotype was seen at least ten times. Here the CDR3 reads CASSHGQGPLRGYTF. The CDR3 coding sequence is TGTGCCAGCAGTCACGGACAGGGTCCTTTGAGAGGCTACACCTTC. This chain connects TRBV6-2 or TRBV6-3 to TRBJ1-2; 8 bases match TRBD1. The CDR3 totals 15 residues. V lost 5 bases and J lost 8; bases outside the gene matches: 13. Per germline, CDR1 MNHEY and CDR2 SVGEGT.

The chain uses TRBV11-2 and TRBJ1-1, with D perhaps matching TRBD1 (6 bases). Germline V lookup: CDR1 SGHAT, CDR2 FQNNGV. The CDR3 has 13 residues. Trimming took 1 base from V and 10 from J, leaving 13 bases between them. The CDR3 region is CASSLGAGEGAFF. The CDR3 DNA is TGTGCCAGCAGCTTAGGAGCAGGGGAGGGAGCTTTCTTT.

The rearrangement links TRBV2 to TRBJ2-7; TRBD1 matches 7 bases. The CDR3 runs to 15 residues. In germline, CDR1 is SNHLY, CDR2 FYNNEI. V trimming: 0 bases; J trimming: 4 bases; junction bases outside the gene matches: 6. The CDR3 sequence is CASSEAQGVVYEQYF. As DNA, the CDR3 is TGTGCCAGCAGTGAAGCCCAGGGGGTTGTATACGAGCAGTACTTC.

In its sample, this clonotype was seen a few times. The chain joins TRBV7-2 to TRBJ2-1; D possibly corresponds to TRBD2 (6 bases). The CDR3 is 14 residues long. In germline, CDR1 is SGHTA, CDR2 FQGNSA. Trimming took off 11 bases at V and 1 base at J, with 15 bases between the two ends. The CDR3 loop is CASAIGTSYNEQFF. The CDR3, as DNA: TGTGCCTCCGCTATTGGGACTTCCTACAATGAGCAGTTCTTC.